This TCR beta chain was captured by sequencing in a study of regulatory T cells in long-lasting Graves disease. HTBI primers from iRepertoire and Arm-PCR of CDR3 regions yielded the TCR beta libraries. One entry per CDR3 protein, called by TCRdb with MiXCR from the multiplex PCR reads. The sample has 400,000 to 550,000 distinct CDR3 sequences; about 16% are singletons. Time point: newly diagnosed GD, antithyroid drugs for less than 3 months. PBMC-extracted RNA yielded the TCR library. At least ten counts were recorded for this clonotype. Between the trimmed V and J ends, which lost 0 bases and 5 bases, there was a span of 15 bases. This CDR3 is built from 16 residues. Germline V gene data show CDR1 as SGHRS and CDR2 as YFSETQ. The sample was also linked to a second study, of T cells in Graves' hyperthyroidism and ophthalmopathy.

The source was peripheral blood mononuclear cells (PBMCs), collected at new diagnosis, from a patient treated with antithyroid drugs. V gene TRBV5-1 combines with J gene TRBJ2-1, with D tentatively TRBD2 (7 bases). This TCR was recovered from a woman aged 25 to 39 with Graves disease. In DNA form, the CDR3 reads TGCGCCAGCAGCTTGGCCAGGGGCGGGAGAGACAATGAGCAGTTCTTC. Translated, it gives CASSLARGGRDNEQFF.